Below, 25 T cell receptor beta chains from the same sample are listed, as sequenced in a study of cytomegalovirus exposure and HLA in healthy donors. A multiplex PCR was run with 60 Vbeta primers and 13 Jbeta primers. The assay was immunoSEQ multiplex PCR, and TCRdb's table has in-frame clones only and misses some. The sample lists under 130,000 clones; roughly 13% were seen once. The specimen sequenced was PBMCs. Source of these receptors: a man aged 35 to 55 in good health and CMV-seropositive.

This clone was found many times. The chain links TRBV6-1 to TRBJ1-1; 8 nucleotides line up with TRBD1. The CDR3 length is 13 residues. V was pared by 8 bases and J by 3 bases, with 5 bases of the junction left unmatched. Germline V gene data show CDR1 as MNHNS and CDR2 as SASEGT. This chain's CDR3 is CASRQGKDTEAFF. CDR3 sequence (DNA): TGTGCCAGCCGACAGGGGAAGGACACTGAAGCTTTCTTT.

The CDR3 DNA reads as TGTGCCAGCAGGCCAGACAGATACACCGGGGAGCTGTTTTTT. Amino acids: CASRPDRYTGELFF. The rearrangement links TRBV7-9 to TRBJ2-2; weak D call: TRBD1 (5 bases). Trimming left V 6 bases short and J 3 bases short, with 11 bases between. The CDR3 is 14 residues long. Germline-derived CDR1 and CDR2 are SEHNR and FQNEAQ (reference sequence).

The chain is built from TRBV28 and TRBJ1-2; the D gene is possibly TRBD1 (6 bases). Germline V gene lookup returns CDR1 MDHEN and CDR2 SYDVKM. V was cut by 5 bases and J by 8 bases, with 21 bases left in between. The CDR3 length is 15 residues. CDR3 sequence: CASSPSGGPLEGYTF. DNA of the CDR3: TGTGCCAGCAGTCCATCCGGGGGGCCGCTGGAAGGCTACACCTTC.

A few counts support this clone. The chain links TRBV4-3 to TRBJ2-7; 9 bases agree with TRBD1. Germline CDR1 LGHNA, CDR2 YSLEER. After removal of 5 bases from V and 4 bases from J, the junction contained 12 bases not matched to a gene. The CDR3 has 16 residues. CDR3 nucleotides: TGCGCCAGCAGCGAAACCCCGGACAGGGGAAGATACGAGCAGTACTTC. Translating gives CASSETPDRGRYEQYF.

This clone was counted only a few times. The chain is built from TRBV28 and TRBJ2-3, with D possibly being TRBD2 (7 bases). With 1 base removed from V and 2 bases from J, the gap between germline ends came to 10 bases. The CDR3 is 15 residues long. From germline, CDR1 is MDHEN and CDR2 SYDVKM. The CDR3 DNA reads as TGTGCCAGCAGTTTATCCGCGGGGGCCACAGATACGCAGTATTTT. It translates to CASSLSAGATDTQYF.

This clone has a handful of counts. This chain joins TRBV6-6 and TRBJ1-1, with D possibly matching TRBD1 (5 bases). Between the trimmed V and J ends, which lost 0 bases and 7 bases, there was a span of 15 bases. Germline V gene sequence: CDR1 MNHNY, CDR2 SVGAGI (reference sequence). The CDR3 sequence is 15 residues long. CDR3 DNA: TGTGCCAGCAGTTACTCGAAGGGTGTGGGGGGTGAAGCTTTCTTT. It codes for CASSYSKGVGGEAFF.

The gene calls are TRBV27 and TRBJ2-7; 10 bases align to TRBD2. Germline V gene data show CDR1 as MNHEY and CDR2 as SMNVEV (reference sequence). V gave up 6 bases and J gave up 6 bases; unmatched junction bases: 5. CDR3 length equals 13 residues. CDR3 amino acids: CASRAGGGSEQYF. The CDR3 nucleotides are TGTGCCAGCAGAGCGGGAGGGGGAAGCGAGCAGTACTTC.

The rearrangement links TRBV10-3 to TRBJ2-1; D possibly corresponds to TRBD1 (6 bases). This CDR3 spans 15 amino acids. The V and J ends lost 4 bases and 4 bases respectively, with 14 bases between them. The germline gives CDR1 ENHRY, CDR2 SYGVKD. The CDR3: CAISGSGVGYNEQFF. The CDR3, as DNA: TGTGCCATCAGTGGGTCAGGGGTGGGGTACAATGAGCAGTTCTTC.

The V call is TRBV19, the J call TRBJ2-7; TRBD2 matches at 8 bases. This CDR3 region has 17 residues. Germline V gives CDR1 LNHDA, CDR2 SQIVND (reference sequence). V lost 4 bases to trimming and J lost 0 bases; unmatched junction nucleotides: 11. CDR3 loop: CASSTRSGGEASYEQYF. The DNA for the CDR3 is TGTGCCAGTAGTACCCGATCGGGGGGGGAGGCCTCCTACGAGCAGTACTTC.

The table lists this clone with a few counts. The chain has TRBV6-5 and TRBJ1-6; possibly TRBD1 for D (6 bases). Germline V CDR1 and CDR2: MNHEY, SVGAGI. The CDR3 extends over 15 amino acids. The V gene lost 5 bases and the J gene lost 9 bases, with 17 bases spanning the gap. CDR3 sequence: CASSKLQGRSSPLHF. The CDR3 DNA reads TGTGCCAGCAGTAAGCTACAGGGAAGGTCTTCACCCCTCCACTTT.

This clone turned up a few times. The rearrangement links TRBV5-5 to TRBJ2-7; 10 bases fit TRBD2. The germline V gene has CDR1 SGHKS and CDR2 YYEKEE (reference sequence). The CDR3 is 17 residues long. V trimming: 0 bases; J trimming: 6 bases; junction bases outside the gene matches: 12. CDR3 in DNA: TGTGCCAGCAGCTTGGCCGAGCTAGCGGGAGTCGCGGTCGAGCAGTACTTC. Translating it yields CASSLAELAGVAVEQYF. Full variable domain (missing parts from reference TRBV5-5 and TRBJ2-7): DAGVTQSPTHLIKTRGQQVTLRCSPISGHKSVSWYQQVLGQGPQFIFQYYEKEERGRGNFPDRFSARQFPNYSSELNVNALLLGDSALYLCASSLAELAGVAVEQYFGPGTRLTVT.

The CDR3 spells CASSENRVNTGELFF. The DNA of the CDR3 is TGTGCCAGCTCAGAAAACAGGGTGAACACCGGGGAGCTGTTTTTT. The chain is built from TRBV18 and TRBJ2-2; D is possibly TRBD1 (6 bases). Trimming left V 5 bases short and J 1 base short, with 11 bases between. Germline CDR1 and CDR2: KGHSH and LQKENI. The CDR3 is made up of 15 amino acids.

The chain joins TRBV2 to TRBJ2-1; D is unresolved. Germline assignment: CDR1 SNHLY and CDR2 FYNNEI. The CDR3 loop spans 13 amino acids. V was pared by 2 bases and J by 7 bases, with 9 bases between. This CDR3 reads CASSEQKPNEQFF. CDR3 DNA: TGTGCCAGCAGTGAACAGAAACCAAATGAGCAGTTCTTC.

The V call is TRBV9, the J call TRBJ2-1, with D possibly TRBD2 on 6 matching bases. Germline assignment: CDR1 SGDLS and CDR2 YYNGEE. V lost 0 bases to trimming and J lost 10 bases, with 14 bases between them. The CDR3 runs to 14 residues. The CDR3 nucleotides are TGTGCCAGCAGCGTAGTTTCCGGGAGTAGCGAGCAGTTCTTC. Translated: CASSVVSGSSEQFF.

This clone was detected a few times. V is TRBV9 and J is TRBJ2-3, with a possible D match to TRBD1 (6 bases). CDR1 is SGDLS, CDR2 YYNGEE, per germline. The length of the CDR3 is 15 residues. V lost 3 bases to trimming and J lost 3 bases, with 14 bases between them. CDR3 amino acids: CASSAQGLGTDTQYF. The CDR3 DNA reads as TGTGCCAGCAGCGCCCAGGGGTTAGGTACAGATACGCAGTATTTT.

This clone was counted only a few times. The V and J genes are TRBV10-3 and TRBJ2-4; 7 bases are shared with TRBD2. V was clipped by 3 bases and J by 3 bases; unmatched bases: 8. Germline V gene lookup returns CDR1 ENHRY and CDR2 SYGVKD. The length of the CDR3 is 16 residues. In nucleotides, the CDR3 is TGTGCCATCAGTGATACCTCCTGGGGGGGCAAAAACATTCAGTACTTC. This encodes CAISDTSWGGKNIQYF.

The chain couples TRBV29-1 to TRBJ1-4, with D perhaps matching TRBD1 (5 bases). The CDR3 covers 13 residues. The V gene's germline CDR1 is SQVTM and CDR2 ANQGSEA. Trimming took off 7 bases at V and 0 bases at J, with 9 bases between the two ends. The CDR3 DNA follows: TGCAGCGCAACAGGCGCAACTAATGAAAAACTGTTTTTT. It yields the protein CSATGATNEKLFF.

This clone has more than one count but fewer than ten. The chain combines TRBV19 with TRBJ1-2; possible D gene TRBD1, 6 bases. The CDR3 loop spans 15 amino acids. CDR1 LNHDA and CDR2 SQIVND come from the germline V gene (reference sequence). V was shortened by 7 bases and J by 7 bases, with 22 bases between the two germline ends. CDR3 protein: CASNFKGDSLSGYTF. Written as DNA, the CDR3 is TGTGCCAGTAACTTTAAGGGGGATTCCTTGAGTGGCTACACCTTC.

The rearrangement links TRBV10-1 to TRBJ2-1, with TRBD2 matching 8 bases. The germline CDR1 and CDR2 sequences are WNHNN and SYGVQD (reference sequence). The CDR3 contains 17 residues. J gave up 10 bases and V 0 bases, and 14 bases lay outside the gene matches. In nucleotides, the CDR3 is TGCGCCAGCAGTGAGTCCGGAATGACTAGCGTCGCCGGGGAGCAGTTCTTC. Encoded protein: CASSESGMTSVAGEQFF.

The table lists this clone with a few counts. V usage is TRBV6-1 and J usage is TRBJ2-1; 7 bases agree with TRBD2. Germline CDR1 reads MNHNS; CDR2 reads SASEGT. V dropped 8 bases and J dropped 4; count of bases not matched to a gene: 11. This CDR3 is built from 15 residues. The CDR3 protein is CASGGGRERYNEQFF. CDR3 bases: TGTGCCAGCGGAGGAGGGAGGGAGCGTTACAATGAGCAGTTCTTC.

This clone was counted a few times. The chain couples TRBV9 to TRBJ1-3; a weak D match, TRBD1 (5 bases). CDR1 SGDLS and CDR2 YYNGEE come from the germline V gene. Trimming left V 0 bases short and J 4 bases short, with 14 bases between. The CDR3 has 16 amino acids. This chain's CDR3 is CASSVEGRVGGNTIYF. CDR3 coding DNA: TGTGCCAGCAGCGTAGAGGGCAGGGTAGGGGGAAACACCATATATTTT.

This clone was seen a few times. This chain connects TRBV5-1 to TRBJ1-2; D is uncertain. CDR1 SGHRS and CDR2 YFSETQ come from the germline V gene. With 2 bases removed from V and 8 bases from J, the gap between germline ends came to 16 bases. CDR3 length: 14 amino acids. This CDR3 is CASSLYRSSGGYTF. DNA for the CDR3: TGCGCCAGCAGCTTATACAGAAGTTCGGGAGGCTACACCTTC.

This clone was counted between two and nine times. The rearrangement joins TRBV2 to TRBJ2-1, with no clear D. CDR1 and CDR2 from the germline V gene are SNHLY and FYNNEI. V lost 3 bases, J lost 3 bases, and 9 bases lay in between. The CDR3 contains 14 residues. CDR3 bases: TGTGCCAGCAGTGACCAGGTTTACTACAATGAGCAGTTCTTC. Protein sequence: CASSDQVYYNEQFF.

This clone has only a few counts. The J gene is TRBJ1-5, the V gene TRBV19; D gene uncertain. Germline CDR1 is LNHDA and CDR2 is SQIVND (reference sequence). The CDR3 has 15 amino acids. V dropped 1 base and J dropped 5 bases, with 12 bases sitting between them. In DNA, the CDR3 is TGTGCCAGTAGTATAGTCGGAGCCGCGGATCAGCCCCAGCATTTT. Its translation is CASSIVGAADQPQHF.

V is TRBV9 and J is TRBJ2-2; TRBD2 agrees at 14 bases. V dropped 0 bases and J dropped 5; count of bases not matched to a gene: 3. The CDR3 sequence is 17 residues long. Germline CDR1 reads SGDLS; CDR2 reads YYNGEE. CDR3 sequence: CASSVGLAGGGTGELFF. The DNA of the CDR3 is TGTGCCAGCAGCGTAGGACTAGCGGGAGGGGGGACCGGGGAGCTGTTTTTT.